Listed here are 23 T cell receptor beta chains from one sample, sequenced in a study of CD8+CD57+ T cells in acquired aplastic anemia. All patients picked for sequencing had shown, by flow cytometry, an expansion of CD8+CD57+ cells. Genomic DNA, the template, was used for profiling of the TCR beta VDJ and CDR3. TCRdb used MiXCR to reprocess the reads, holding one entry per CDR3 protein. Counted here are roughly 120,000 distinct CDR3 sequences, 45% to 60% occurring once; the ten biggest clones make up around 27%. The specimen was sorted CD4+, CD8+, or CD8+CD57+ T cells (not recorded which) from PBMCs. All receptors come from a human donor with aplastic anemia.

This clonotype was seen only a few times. The CDR3 coding sequence is TGCGCCAGCAGCCAAGATCGACTAGCGGGGGGGCTTAACCAAGAGACCCAGTACTTC. This codes for CASSQDRLAGGLNQETQYF. This chain links TRBV4-1 with TRBJ2-5; 14 nucleotides align to TRBD2. This CDR3 contains 19 residues. J lost 0 bases, V lost 0 bases, and 6 bases had no gene match. Germline V gives CDR1 MGHRA, CDR2 YSYEKL.

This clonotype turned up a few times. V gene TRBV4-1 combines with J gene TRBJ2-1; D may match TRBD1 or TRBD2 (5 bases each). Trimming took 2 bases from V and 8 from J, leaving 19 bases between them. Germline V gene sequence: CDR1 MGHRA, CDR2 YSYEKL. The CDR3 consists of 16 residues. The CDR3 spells CASSQLKTLGDDEQFF. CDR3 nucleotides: TGCGCCAGCAGCCAATTAAAGACACTCGGGGACGATGAGCAGTTCTTC.

CDR3 bases: TGTGCCAGCAGCCATGAGACAGGGGAGGAGTTCTTC. It specifies CASSHETGEEFF. This rearrangement joins TRBV7-9 to TRBJ2-1, with TRBD1 matching over 8 bases. Losses at the gene ends were 5 bases for V and 14 bases for J; bases not matched to a gene: 8. Germline V CDR1 and CDR2: SEHNR, FQNEAQ (reference sequence). CDR3 size: 12 residues.

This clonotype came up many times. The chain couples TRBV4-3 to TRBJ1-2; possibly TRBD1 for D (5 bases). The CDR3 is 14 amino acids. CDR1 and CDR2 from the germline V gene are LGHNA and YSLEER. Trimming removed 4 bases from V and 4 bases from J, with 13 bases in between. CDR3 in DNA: TGCGCCAGCAGCCCGAATCAGGGATCCTATGGCTACACCTTC. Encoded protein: CASSPNQGSYGYTF.

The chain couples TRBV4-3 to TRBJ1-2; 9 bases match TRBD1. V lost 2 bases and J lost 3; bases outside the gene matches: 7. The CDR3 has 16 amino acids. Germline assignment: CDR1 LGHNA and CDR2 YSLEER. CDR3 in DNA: TGCGCCAGCAGCCAACACTACAGGGGGCCTTACTATGGCTACACCTTC. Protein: CASSQHYRGPYYGYTF.

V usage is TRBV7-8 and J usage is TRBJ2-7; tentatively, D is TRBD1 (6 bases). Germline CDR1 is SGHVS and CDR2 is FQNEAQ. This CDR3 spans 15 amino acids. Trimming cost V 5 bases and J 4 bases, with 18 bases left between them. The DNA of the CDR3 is TGTGCCAGCAGCGTCGCCCGGACAGCTGGTTACGAGCAGTACTTC. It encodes CASSVARTAGYEQYF.

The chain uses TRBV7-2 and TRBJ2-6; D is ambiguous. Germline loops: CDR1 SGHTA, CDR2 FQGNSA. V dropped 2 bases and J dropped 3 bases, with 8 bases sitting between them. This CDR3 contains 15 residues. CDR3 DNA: TGTGCCAGCAGCTTAATGGTGTATGGGGCCAACGTCCTGACTTTC. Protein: CASSLMVYGANVLTF.

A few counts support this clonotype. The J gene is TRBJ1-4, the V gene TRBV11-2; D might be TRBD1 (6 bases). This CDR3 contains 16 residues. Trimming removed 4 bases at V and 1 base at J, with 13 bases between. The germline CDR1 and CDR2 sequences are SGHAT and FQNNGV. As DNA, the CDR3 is TGTGCCAGCAGCTCCGCCTTAGGGGGAACTAATGAAAAACTGTTTTTT. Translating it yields CASSSALGGTNEKLFF.

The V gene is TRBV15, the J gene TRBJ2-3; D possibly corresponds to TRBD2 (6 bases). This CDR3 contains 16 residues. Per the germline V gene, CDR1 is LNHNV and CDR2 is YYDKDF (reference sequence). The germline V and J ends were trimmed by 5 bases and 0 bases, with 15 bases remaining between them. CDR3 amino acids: CATSRSLATSTDTQYF. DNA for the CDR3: TGTGCCACCAGCCGGAGTCTAGCGACTAGCACAGATACGCAGTATTTT.

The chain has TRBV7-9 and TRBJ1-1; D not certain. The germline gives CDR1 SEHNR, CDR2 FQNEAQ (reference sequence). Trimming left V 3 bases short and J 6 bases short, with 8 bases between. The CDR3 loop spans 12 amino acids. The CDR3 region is CASSFTDSEAFF. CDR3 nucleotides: TGTGCCAGCAGCTTTACAGATTCTGAAGCTTTCTTT.

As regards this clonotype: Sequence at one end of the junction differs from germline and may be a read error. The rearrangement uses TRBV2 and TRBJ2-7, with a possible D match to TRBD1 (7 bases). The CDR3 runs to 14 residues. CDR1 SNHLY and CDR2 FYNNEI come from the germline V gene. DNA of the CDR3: TGTGCCATCAGTGAAGCAGGGGGGACCTACGAGCAGTACTTC. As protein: CAISEAGGTYEQYF.

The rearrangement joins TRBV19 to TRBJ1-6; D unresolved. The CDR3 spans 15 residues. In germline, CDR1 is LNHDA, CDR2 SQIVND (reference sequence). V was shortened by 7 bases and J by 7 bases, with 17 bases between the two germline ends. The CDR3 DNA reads TGTGCCAGTAACTCGGAAAGAGGATGGAATTCACCCCTCCACTTT. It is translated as CASNSERGWNSPLHF.

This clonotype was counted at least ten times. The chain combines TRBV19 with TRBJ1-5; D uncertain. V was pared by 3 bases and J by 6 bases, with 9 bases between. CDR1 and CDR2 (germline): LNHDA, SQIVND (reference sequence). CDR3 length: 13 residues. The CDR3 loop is CASSIGYGQPQHF. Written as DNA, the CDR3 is TGTGCCAGTAGTATTGGGTATGGTCAGCCCCAGCATTTT. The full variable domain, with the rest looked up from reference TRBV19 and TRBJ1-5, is DGGITQSPKYLFRKEGQNVTLSCEQNLNHDAMYWYRQDPGQGLRLIYYSQIVNDFQKGDIAEGYSVSREKKESFPLTVTSAQKNPTAFYLCASSIGYGQPQHFGDGTRLSIL.

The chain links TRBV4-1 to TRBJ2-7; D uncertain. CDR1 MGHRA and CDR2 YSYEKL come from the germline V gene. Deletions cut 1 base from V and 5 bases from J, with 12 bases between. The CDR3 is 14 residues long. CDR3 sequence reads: CASSQAGKGDEQYF. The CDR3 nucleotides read TGCGCCAGCAGCCAAGCGGGTAAGGGCGACGAGCAGTACTTC.

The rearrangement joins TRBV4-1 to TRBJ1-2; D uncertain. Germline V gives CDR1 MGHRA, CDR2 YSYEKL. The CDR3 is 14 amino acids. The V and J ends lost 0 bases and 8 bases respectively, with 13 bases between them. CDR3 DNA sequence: TGCGCCAGCAGCCAAGATTGGGGAGGGTGGGGCTACACCTTC. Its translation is CASSQDWGGWGYTF.

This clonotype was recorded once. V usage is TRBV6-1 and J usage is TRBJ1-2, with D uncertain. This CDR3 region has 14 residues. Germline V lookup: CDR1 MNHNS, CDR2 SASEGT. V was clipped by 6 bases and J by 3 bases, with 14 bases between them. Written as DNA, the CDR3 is TGTGCCAGCAGCCGCCTTCTGGGTTACTATGGCTACACCTTC. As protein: CASSRLLGYYGYTF.

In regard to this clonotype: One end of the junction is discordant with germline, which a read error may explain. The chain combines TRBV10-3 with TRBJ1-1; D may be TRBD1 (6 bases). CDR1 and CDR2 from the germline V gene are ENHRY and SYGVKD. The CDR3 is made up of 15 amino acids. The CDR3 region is CAICARHREDTEAFF. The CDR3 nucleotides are TGTGCCATCTGTGCTCGACACAGGGAGGACACTGAGGCTTTCTTT.

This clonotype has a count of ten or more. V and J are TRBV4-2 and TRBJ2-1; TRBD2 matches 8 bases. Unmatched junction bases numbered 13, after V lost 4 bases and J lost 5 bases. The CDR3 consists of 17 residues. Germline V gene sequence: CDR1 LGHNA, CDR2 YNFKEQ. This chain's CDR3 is CASSPRLVAGLDNEQFF. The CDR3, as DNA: TGTGCCAGCAGCCCCAGACTTGTAGCGGGACTAGACAATGAGCAGTTCTTC.

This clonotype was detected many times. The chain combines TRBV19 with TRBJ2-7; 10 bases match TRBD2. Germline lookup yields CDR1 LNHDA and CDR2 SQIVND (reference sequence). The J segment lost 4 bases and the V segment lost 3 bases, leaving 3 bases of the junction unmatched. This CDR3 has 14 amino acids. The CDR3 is CASSMGSGGYEQYF. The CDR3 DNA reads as TGTGCCAGTAGTATGGGTAGCGGGGGGTACGAGCAGTACTTC.

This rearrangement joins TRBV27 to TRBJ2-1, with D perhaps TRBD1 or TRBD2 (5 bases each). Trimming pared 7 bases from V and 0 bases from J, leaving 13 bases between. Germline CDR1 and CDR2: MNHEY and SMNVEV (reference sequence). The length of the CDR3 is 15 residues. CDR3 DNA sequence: TGTGCCAGCACAGGGTCCGGGAACTCCTACAATGAGCAGTTCTTC. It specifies CASTGSGNSYNEQFF.

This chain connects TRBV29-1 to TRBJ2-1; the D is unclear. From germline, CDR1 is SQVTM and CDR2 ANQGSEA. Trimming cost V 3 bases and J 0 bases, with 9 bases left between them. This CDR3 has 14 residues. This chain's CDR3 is CSVDGSSSYNEQFF. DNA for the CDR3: TGCAGCGTTGACGGATCTAGCTCCTACAATGAGCAGTTCTTC.

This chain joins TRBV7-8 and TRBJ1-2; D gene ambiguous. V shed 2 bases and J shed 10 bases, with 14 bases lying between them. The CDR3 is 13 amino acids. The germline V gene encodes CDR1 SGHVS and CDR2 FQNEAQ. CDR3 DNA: TGTGCCAGCAGCTTATCTTACGAGGTGAACTACACCTTC. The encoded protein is CASSLSYEVNYTF.

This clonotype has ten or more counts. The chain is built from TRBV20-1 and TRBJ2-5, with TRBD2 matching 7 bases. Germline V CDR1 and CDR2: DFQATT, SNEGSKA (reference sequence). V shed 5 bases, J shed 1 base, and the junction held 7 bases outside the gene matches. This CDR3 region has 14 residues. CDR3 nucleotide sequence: TGCAGTGCTTCCACGGGGGGACCCCAAGAGACCCAGTACTTC. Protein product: CSASTGGPQETQYF.